This record covers a single TCR beta chain. Other DNA sequences from this sample encode an identical CDR3 as well. Naive CD8 cells were CD45RO-negative, positively selected for CCR7, excluding terminally differentiated effector memory CD45RA+ cells. The study drew all its donors from Caucasian adults living in Nashville, Tennessee. Trimming took off 2 bases at V and 4 bases at J, with 7 bases between the two ends. Looked up from germline, CDR1 is LNHDA and CDR2 is SQIVND (reference sequence). This CDR3 region has 13 residues. This record comes from a study of shared clonotypes between healthy human individuals. The protocol was immunoSEQ multiplex PCR, while the TCRdb copy is restricted to in-frame clones and leaves out a portion. The data hold around 2,100,000 clones, with just under 95% observed a single time.

Material: naive CD8+ T cells sorted from blood. This chain links TRBV19 with TRBJ2-3; unclear D gene. The receptor comes from a young man in good health. This chain's CDR3 is CASSILGSDTQYF. CDR3 in DNA: TGTGCCAGTAGTATATTAGGGTCAGATACGCAGTATTTT.